The 7 T cell receptor beta chains below all came from one sample that was sequenced in a study of T cells in Graves' hyperthyroidism and ophthalmopathy. The CDR3 regions of TCR beta were amplified from RNA transcripts. HTBI primers were the set used in a first-round RT-PCR of the TCR CDR3. TCRdb analysed the multiplex PCR reads with MiXCR anew, one entry per CDR3 protein. The data show around 700,000 distinct CDR3 sequences, under 20% seen once. The sample consisted of blood. The receptor set was obtained from a woman in her forties or fifties with Graves' hyperthyroidism that later progressed to Graves' ophthalmopathy.

This clonotype was seen ten or more times. The chain joins TRBV27 to TRBJ2-4; D is possibly TRBD1 or TRBD2 (6 bases each). With 3 bases removed from V and 7 bases from J, the gap between germline ends came to 13 bases. In germline, CDR1 is MNHEY, CDR2 SMNVEV (reference sequence). The CDR3 is 14 residues long. As DNA, the CDR3 is TGTGCCAGCAGTTTCCAGGGGAGGTCTAACATTCAGTACTTC. Translating it yields CASSFQGRSNIQYF.

This clonotype was recorded many times. This chain links TRBV7-8 with TRBJ2-2, with TRBD2 as a possible D gene (5 bases). The germline V and J ends were trimmed by 5 bases and 6 bases, with 19 bases remaining between them. CDR1 is SGHVS, CDR2 FQNEAQ, per germline. The CDR3 runs to 16 residues. CDR3 residues: CASSLKRGPRAGELFF. The DNA of the CDR3 is TGTGCCAGCAGCCTAAAGAGAGGGCCGAGGGCCGGGGAGCTGTTTTTT.

This clonotype was picked up many times. The chain recombines TRBV20-1 with TRBJ2-7; 8 nucleotides agree with TRBD1. This CDR3 contains 12 residues. J lost 0 bases, V lost 5 bases, and 0 bases had no gene match. The germline V gene encodes CDR1 DFQATT and CDR2 SNEGSKA (reference sequence). The CDR3 loop reads CSADRGSYEQYF. DNA of the CDR3: TGCAGTGCTGACAGGGGCTCCTACGAGCAGTACTTC.

Many counts were recorded for this clonotype. The J gene is TRBJ2-7, the V gene TRBV5-1, with D unclear. The V gene lost 4 bases and the J gene lost 8 bases, with 16 bases spanning the gap. CDR3 length: 13 amino acids. CDR1 and CDR2 (germline): SGHRS, YFSETQ. The CDR3 nucleotides read TGCGCCAGCAGCCCACGGACCGATCCTAAGCAGTACTTC. The encoded protein is CASSPRTDPKQYF.

Many counts were recorded for this clonotype. The V gene is TRBV2, the J gene TRBJ2-1; D may be TRBD2 (6 bases). Germline CDR1 SNHLY, CDR2 FYNNEI. The CDR3 has 11 residues. Trimming left V 10 bases short and J 7 bases short, with 11 bases between. The CDR3 reads CATEEGNEQFF. Here the CDR3 DNA reads TGTGCCACAGAGGAGGGGAATGAGCAGTTCTTC.

For the CDR3, the DNA is TGTGCCATCCGAGACAGGGATAATAATTCACCCCTCCACTTT. Translated, it gives CAIRDRDNNSPLHF. This rearrangement joins TRBV6-2 or TRBV6-3 to TRBJ1-6; 7 bases fit TRBD1. CDR1 MNHEY and CDR2 SVGEGT come from the germline V gene. CDR3 length equals 14 residues. The ends lost 10 bases at V and 5 bases at J; junction bases unmatched: 8.

Of note for this clonotype: A much more abundant neighbour one base away suggests this may be a read error. The conserved closing phenylalanine or tryptophan is absent in this CDR3, likely reflecting a read error. The chain joins TRBV12-3 or TRBV12-4 to TRBJ2-3; TRBD2 agrees at 9 bases. The V and J ends lost 7 bases and 4 bases, in that order; junction bases with no gene match: 6. CDR3 size: 14 residues. The CDR3 is CASTSGLASDTQYS. The CDR3 bases are TGTGCCAGCACCTCGGGACTAGCCTCAGATACGCAGTATTCT.